These T cell receptor beta chains were read from a single sample in a study of OX40 agonist ivuxolimab in advanced cancers. Assay: immunoSEQ multiplex PCR; the TCRdb copy retains only in-frame clones and omits some. The sample holds around 61,000 clones, 80% to 95% seen once. This sample comprised CD4+ or CD8+ T cells sorted from blood, obtained in a trial of the OX40 agonist ivuxolimab. The receptors were gathered from an adult with an advanced solid tumor such as melanoma, head and neck, liver or kidney cancer. The CDR3 runs from the conserved cysteine through the conserved F or W. Fields, in order: CDR3 protein, CDR3 DNA, CDR3 length, clone size, D gene, J gene, V gene. The D gene is left open where the match is weak. A row's size may be missing; if present it is once, few, many or a size class.

CDR3 protein: CASSLALDRTDTQYF
CDR3 DNA: TGTGCCAGCAGCTTAGCCCTGGACCGAACAGATACGCAGTATTTT
CDR3 length: 15
clone size: .
D gene: .
J gene: TRBJ2-3
V gene: TRBV13

CDR3 protein: CASSLTEYSNQPQHF
CDR3 DNA: TGTGCCAGCAGTTTGACAGAGTATAGCAATCAGCCCCAGCATTTT
CDR3 length: 15
clone size: .
D gene: .
J gene: TRBJ1-5
V gene: TRBV6-5

CDR3 protein: CASSQVIENTIYF
CDR3 DNA: TGCGCCAGCAGCCAAGTAATCGAAAACACCATATATTTT
CDR3 length: 13
clone size: .
D gene: .
J gene: TRBJ1-3
V gene: TRBV4-1

CDR3 protein: CASSSTPDRVGEKLFF
CDR3 DNA: TGTGCCAGCAGTTCAACTCCGGACAGGGTGGGGGAAAAACTGTTTTTT
CDR3 length: 16
clone size: once
D gene: TRBD1
J gene: TRBJ1-4
V gene: TRBV6-5

CDR3 protein: CASSLRGTDYGYTF
CDR3 DNA: TGTGCCAGCAGTTTAAGGGGGACAGACTATGGCTACACCTTC
CDR3 length: 14
clone size: .
D gene: TRBD1
J gene: TRBJ1-2
V gene: TRBV28

CDR3 protein: CASSPWLSSYNEQFF
CDR3 DNA: TGTGCCAGTAGTCCGTGGCTGAGCTCCTACAATGAGCAGTTCTTC
CDR3 length: 15
clone size: .
D gene: .
J gene: TRBJ2-1
V gene: TRBV19

CDR3 protein: CASSLNSRHSYEQYF
CDR3 DNA: TGTGCCAGCAGCCTTAACTCACGGCACTCCTACGAGCAGTACTTC
CDR3 length: 15
clone size: once
D gene: .
J gene: TRBJ2-7
V gene: TRBV11-2

CDR3 protein: CAYGPENHNSPLHF
CDR3 DNA: TGTGCCTACGGCCCCGAGAACCATAATTCACCCCTCCACTTT
CDR3 length: 14
clone size: .
D gene: .
J gene: TRBJ1-6
V gene: TRBV30

CDR3 protein: CASSLGGTANQPQHF
CDR3 DNA: TGTGCCAGCAGCTTAGGAGGAACAGCGAATCAGCCCCAGCATTTT
CDR3 length: 15
clone size: .
D gene: .
J gene: TRBJ1-5
V gene: TRBV7-6

CDR3 protein: CATRSGTDNEQFF
CDR3 DNA: TGTGCCACCAGGTCGGGCACCGACAATGAGCAGTTCTTC
CDR3 length: 13
clone size: .
D gene: .
J gene: TRBJ2-1
V gene: TRBV7-9

CDR3 protein: CACKTGANTEAFF
CDR3 DNA: TGTGCCTGCAAGACAGGGGCGAACACTGAAGCTTTCTTT
CDR3 length: 13
clone size: .
D gene: TRBD1
J gene: TRBJ1-1
V gene: TRBV6-1

CDR3 protein: CASTTTSYEQYF
CDR3 DNA: TGTGCCAGCACAACCACAAGCTACGAGCAGTACTTC
CDR3 length: 12
clone size: .
D gene: .
J gene: TRBJ2-7
V gene: TRBV28

CDR3 protein: CASSFRFSNQPQHF
CDR3 DNA: TGTGCCAGCAGTTTTAGGTTCAGCAATCAGCCCCAGCATTTT
CDR3 length: 14
clone size: .
D gene: .
J gene: TRBJ1-5
V gene: TRBV27

CDR3 protein: CATSRVGGEGVRQETQYF
CDR3 DNA: TGTGCCACCAGCAGAGTTGGAGGGGAAGGGGTCCGGCAAGAGACCCAGTACTTC
CDR3 length: 18
clone size: .
D gene: .
J gene: TRBJ2-5
V gene: TRBV15

CDR3 protein: CASSLSGLPHLYEQYF
CDR3 DNA: TGTGCCAGCAGCTTGTCGGGGCTCCCCCACCTATACGAGCAGTACTTC
CDR3 length: 16
clone size: .
D gene: .
J gene: TRBJ2-7
V gene: TRBV5-6

CDR3 protein: CASSPGQGSHEHTDTQYF
CDR3 DNA: TGTGCCAGCTCCCCGGGACAGGGGTCCCACGAGCACACAGATACGCAGTATTTT
CDR3 length: 18
clone size: .
D gene: TRBD1
J gene: TRBJ2-3
V gene: TRBV18

CDR3 protein: CASSSSGGLDTQYF
CDR3 DNA: TGTGCCAGCAGCTCTAGCGGGGGGTTAGATACGCAGTATTTT
CDR3 length: 14
clone size: .
D gene: TRBD2
J gene: TRBJ2-3
V gene: TRBV11-2

CDR3 protein: CASSTWGLGVSYNEQFF
CDR3 DNA: TGTGCCAGCAGCACCTGGGGCCTGGGGGTGTCCTACAATGAGCAGTTCTTC
CDR3 length: 17
clone size: .
D gene: .
J gene: TRBJ2-1
V gene: TRBV13

CDR3 protein: CASSYSLSGNPGYTF
CDR3 DNA: TGTGCCAGCAGTTACTCGTTATCAGGGAATCCTGGCTACACCTTC
CDR3 length: 15
clone size: few
D gene: .
J gene: TRBJ1-2
V gene: TRBV6-5

CDR3 protein: CASQSGGSYNEQFF
CDR3 DNA: TGTGCCAGTCAAAGCGGGGGGTCCTACAATGAGCAGTTCTTC
CDR3 length: 14
clone size: .
D gene: TRBD2
J gene: TRBJ2-1
V gene: TRBV19

CDR3 protein: CASSLGYEQYF
CDR3 DNA: TGTGCCAGCAGTTTAGGATACGAGCAGTACTTC
CDR3 length: 11
clone size: .
D gene: .
J gene: TRBJ2-7
V gene: TRBV28

CDR3 protein: CASSLEGLNEQFF
CDR3 DNA: TGCGCCAGCAGCTTGGAGGGCCTCAATGAGCAGTTCTTC
CDR3 length: 13
clone size: .
D gene: .
J gene: TRBJ2-1
V gene: TRBV5-1

CDR3 protein: CASSVGFLAGVYNEQFF
CDR3 DNA: TGTGCCAGCAGCGTAGGGTTTTTAGCGGGAGTATACAATGAGCAGTTCTTC
CDR3 length: 17
clone size: .
D gene: TRBD2
J gene: TRBJ2-1
V gene: TRBV9

CDR3 protein: CASTGLAGGPGEQFF
CDR3 DNA: TGTGCCAGCACGGGACTAGCGGGAGGGCCTGGTGAGCAGTTCTTC
CDR3 length: 15
clone size: .
D gene: TRBD2
J gene: TRBJ2-1
V gene: TRBV4-2